These 7 T cell receptor beta chains originate from one sample sequenced in a study of blood T cells in healthy people across ages. The second PCR ran about 7 to 12 cycles with a sample-barcoded 5' primer and J-beta primers. From the 5' RACE reads, TCRdb called clonotypes with MiXCR, one entry per CDR3 protein. This table has about 670,000 distinct CDR3 sequences, 52% appearing once. Sequenced input: blood. These receptors originate from an elderly woman in good health.

This clonotype was counted a single time. This sequence may be a read error, since a much larger clone differs from it by one base. The chain recombines TRBV7-2 with TRBJ2-1; TRBD1 agrees at 8 bases. Germline lookup yields CDR1 SGHTA and CDR2 FQGNSA. The CDR3 has 13 residues. J was trimmed by 9 bases and V by 4 bases; bases with no gene match: 5. The CDR3 DNA is TGTGCCAGCAGCTCGGACAGGGTTAGTGAGCAGTTCTTC. Its translation: CASSSDRVSEQFF.

V gene TRBV29-1 combines with J gene TRBJ2-3; 7 bases match TRBD2. The CDR3 extends over 13 amino acids. CDR1 is SQVTM and CDR2 is ANQGSEA in the germline V gene. V was pared by 5 bases and J by 5 bases, with 7 bases of the junction left unmatched. The CDR3 region has the DNA TGCAGCGTTAGGGAGGGCCCTATAGATACGCAGTATTTT. This translates into CSVREGPIDTQYF.

The sample holds many counts of this clonotype. The V call is TRBV10-3, the J call TRBJ2-3, with D maybe TRBD2 (5 bases). Per germline, CDR1 ENHRY and CDR2 SYGVKD. Trimming shortened V by 3 bases and J by 6 bases, and 16 bases separated the two germline ends. This CDR3 has 15 residues. The CDR3 spells CAISEGAALWDTQYF. As DNA, the CDR3 is TGTGCCATCAGTGAAGGAGCGGCGCTGTGGGATACGCAGTATTTT.

Of note for this clonotype: A much bigger clone sits one base away, suggesting this may be a read error. The rearrangement links TRBV28 to TRBJ2-7; the match to TRBD1 covers 7 bases. The CDR3 sequence is 11 residues long. V trimming: 6 bases; J trimming: 4 bases; junction bases outside the gene matches: 0. Germline V lookup: CDR1 MDHEN, CDR2 SYDVKM. The chain's CDR3 is CASRDRYEQYF. DNA for the CDR3: TGTGCCAGCAGGGACAGGTACGAGCAGTACTTC.

The rearrangement links TRBV20-1 to TRBJ2-3, with D perhaps given as TRBD1 or TRBD2 (5 bases each). CDR1 and CDR2 from the germline V gene are DFQATT and SNEGSKA (reference sequence). V was pared by 0 bases and J by 4 bases, with 17 bases between. There are 16 residues in the CDR3. CDR3 DNA: TGCAGTGCTAGAGACCAGGGCCTTGGGAGCGCAGATACGCAGTATTTT. Amino acids: CSARDQGLGSADTQYF.

This clonotype was detected a few times. V gene TRBV29-1 combines with J gene TRBJ2-3, with D unresolved. Trimming took off 7 bases at V and 2 bases at J, with 13 bases between the two ends. The length of the CDR3 is 13 residues. Germline CDR1 is SQVTM and CDR2 is ANQGSEA. The CDR3 loop is CSARPSPTDTQYF. The CDR3 DNA reads TGCAGCGCTCGACCTTCCCCCACAGATACGCAGTATTTT.

The V and J genes are TRBV10-3 and TRBJ2-3; maybe TRBD2 (6 bases). The CDR3 sequence is 13 residues long. Trimming removed 6 bases at V and 4 bases at J, with 11 bases between. CDR1 and CDR2 (germline): ENHRY, SYGVKD. CDR3: CAIRRDSPDTQYF. The CDR3 DNA reads as TGTGCCATCAGGAGGGACTCTCCAGATACGCAGTATTTT.